This TCR beta chain emerged from a study of shared clonotypes between healthy human individuals. Assay used: immunoSEQ multiplex PCR; TCRdb lists only in-frame clones, some missing. The sample records millions of clones, approximately 92% being singletons. General study findings and limits: Of the naive CD4 clonotypes, roughly 5% were shared across a handful of donors.

This CDR3 comprises 15 residues. V was clipped by 4 bases and J by 5 bases, with 18 bases between them. Germline V gene data show CDR1 as SGHDT and CDR2 as YYEEEE. As regards this clone: Its antigen is undetermined.

The clonotype originates from a man aged 18 to 29 in good health. The specimen was naive CD4+ T cells sorted from blood. Subset of the sample: CD45RA+ positively selected. This chain uses TRBV5-6 with TRBJ1-2; tentatively, D is TRBD1 (6 bases). CDR3 sequence: CASSASFRGVYGYTF. The CDR3 bases are TGTGCCAGCAGCGCCTCCTTCAGGGGTGTATATGGCTACACCTTC. The full variable domain, with the rest looked up from reference TRBV5-6 and TRBJ1-2, is DAGVTQSPTHLIKTRGQQVTLRCSPKSGHDTVSWYQQALGQGPQFIFQYYEEEERQRGNFPDRFSGHQFPNYSSELNVNALLLGDSALYLCASSASFRGVYGYTFGSGTRLTVV.